This entry lists 18 T cell receptor beta chains sequenced from one sample in a study of cytomegalovirus exposure and HLA in healthy donors. The PCR contained 60 Vbeta and 13 Jbeta primers. Profiling relied on immunoSEQ multiplex PCR, and the TCRdb table lists in-frame clones only, not all of them. The sample consists of approximately 200,000 clones, 82% of them appearing once. Material: PBMCs. The receptors come from a boy aged 2 to 9 in good health and CMV-seronegative.

The J gene is TRBJ2-2, the V gene TRBV6-6; possibly TRBD2 for D (5 bases). From germline, CDR1 is MNHNY and CDR2 SVGAGI (reference sequence). The length of the CDR3 is 14 residues. The ends were cut back, 2 bases at V and 5 bases at J, with 9 bases in the middle. CDR3 loop: CASSYPSGTGELFF. DNA of the CDR3: TGTGCCAGCAGTTACCCCTCGGGGACCGGGGAGCTGTTTTTT.

The chain couples TRBV7-9 to TRBJ2-7; 7 bases map to TRBD1. Germline CDR1 is SEHNR and CDR2 is FQNEAQ (reference sequence). The CDR3 sequence is 16 residues long. With 6 bases clipped from V and 0 bases from J, the junction kept 11 bases outside the gene matches. For the CDR3, the DNA is TGTGCCAGCAGTCCAACAGGGGCCGTGGCCTCCTACGAGCAGTACTTC. Amino acids: CASSPTGAVASYEQYF.

The chain is built from TRBV2 and TRBJ2-3; a weak D match, TRBD2 (6 bases). The ends were cut back, 7 bases at V and 6 bases at J, with 17 bases in the middle. The CDR3 is 14 residues long. CDR1 is SNHLY, CDR2 FYNNEI, per germline. This chain's CDR3 is CASTPRAGGDTQYF. CDR3 DNA: TGTGCCAGCACCCCACGAGCGGGTGGCGATACGCAGTATTTT.

In its sample, this clone was seen once. The J gene is TRBJ1-6, the V gene TRBV10-3; D is unresolved. Per germline, CDR1 ENHRY and CDR2 SYGVKD. The CDR3 runs 12 residues. The V and J ends lost 8 bases and 10 bases respectively, with 12 bases between them. The CDR3 DNA follows: TGTGCCATCTCCTCGCCCGGGTCACCCCTCCACTTT. As protein: CAISSPGSPLHF.

The chain is built from TRBV15 and TRBJ1-2; tentative D call: TRBD1 (6 bases). The CDR3 has 12 amino acids. With 4 bases removed from V and 8 bases from J, the gap between germline ends came to 11 bases. From germline, CDR1 is LNHNV and CDR2 YYDKDF (reference sequence). The DNA for the CDR3 is TGTGCCACCAGCAACCAGGGGTGGGGCTACACCTTC. Translated, it gives CATSNQGWGYTF.

The chain uses TRBV27 and TRBJ1-4; possibly TRBD1 for D (6 bases). The CDR3 has 16 amino acids. Germline values: CDR1 MNHEY, CDR2 SMNVEV (reference sequence). Trimming cost V 0 bases and J 5 bases, with 13 bases left between them. The DNA for the CDR3 is TGTGCCAGCAGTTTATCCCTCGGACAGCCCAATGAAAAACTGTTTTTT. It encodes CASSLSLGQPNEKLFF.

The V and J genes are TRBV7-3 and TRBJ1-6; D gene uncertain. The CDR3 sequence is 15 residues long. The germline gives CDR1 SGHTA, CDR2 FQGTGA. Trimming shortened V by 5 bases and J by 9 bases, and 17 bases separated the two germline ends. CDR3 protein: CASSPGRILGSPLHF. The CDR3 coding sequence is TGTGCCAGCAGCCCAGGTCGGATATTGGGTTCACCCCTCCACTTT.

This chain connects TRBV4-1 to TRBJ2-2; TRBD2 matches at 7 bases. The germline gives CDR1 MGHRA, CDR2 YSYEKL. The CDR3 is made up of 17 amino acids. J was trimmed by 4 bases and V by 0 bases; bases with no gene match: 8. CDR3 in amino acids: CASSQDLRLAVTGELFF. The CDR3 DNA reads as TGCGCCAGCAGCCAAGATCTTCGGCTAGCGGTCACCGGGGAGCTGTTTTTT.

A single count supports this clone. This chain joins TRBV6-1 and TRBJ1-1; D is perhaps TRBD1 (5 bases). The V end lost 6 bases, the J end lost 1 base, and 9 bases lay between the germline ends. The CDR3 has 13 residues. The germline gives CDR1 MNHNS, CDR2 SASEGT. The CDR3, as DNA: TGTGCCAGCAGGTCCAGGGCGAACACTGAAGCTTTCTTT. Translating it yields CASRSRANTEAFF.

This clone has just one count. J is TRBJ1-5 and V is TRBV6-1; no definite D call. The CDR3 consists of 12 residues. Germline V CDR1 and CDR2: MNHNS, SASEGT. The V and J ends lost 2 bases and 7 bases respectively, with 6 bases between them. CDR3 protein: CASSEQWQPQHF. In DNA, the CDR3 is TGTGCCAGCAGTGAACAGTGGCAGCCCCAGCATTTT.

This sequence joins TRBV18 and TRBJ2-1; the match to TRBD2 covers 14 bases. The ends lost 6 bases at V and 8 bases at J; junction bases unmatched: 15. There are 18 residues in the CDR3. Per germline, CDR1 KGHSH and CDR2 LQKENI. The CDR3 DNA is TGTGCCAGCTCTCTCCTGCTGACTAGCGGGGGGGCCGGTTATGAGCAGTTCTTC. Its translation is CASSLLLTSGGAGYEQFF.

The count of this clone is one. The chain carries TRBV5-1 and TRBJ1-2, with D maybe TRBD1 (6 bases). Germline CDR1 SGHRS, CDR2 YFSETQ. CDR3 size: 14 residues. V was pared by 7 bases and J by 6 bases, with 19 bases between. The CDR3 loop reads CASASGGRWDGYTF. The CDR3 coding sequence is TGCGCCAGCGCATCGGGGGGGCGTTGGGATGGCTACACCTTC.

The chain couples TRBV27 to TRBJ2-5; tentatively, D is TRBD2 (5 bases). Gene TRBJ2-7 matches the end of the DNA better, so the J call may be wrong. Germline CDR1 MNHEY, CDR2 SMNVEV (reference sequence). The CDR3 sequence is 14 residues long. The CDR3 region is CASSFGRRAYEQYF. The CDR3 DNA follows: TGTGCCAGCAGTTTCGGCAGGCGGGCCTACGAGCAGTACTTC.

The chain combines TRBV7-3 with TRBJ2-5; D may be TRBD1 (6 bases). Per the germline V gene, CDR1 is SGHTA and CDR2 is FQGTGA. The CDR3 sequence is 16 residues long. Deletions cut 2 bases from V and 5 bases from J, with 18 bases between. The chain's CDR3 is CASSLATGQGLETQYF. Here the CDR3 DNA reads TGTGCCAGCAGCTTAGCCACAGGGCAGGGCCTGGAGACCCAGTACTTC.

This chain uses TRBV4-3 with TRBJ2-5, with 9 bases lining up with TRBD2. V lost 1 base, J lost 4 bases, and 10 bases stayed unmatched. Per germline, CDR1 LGHNA and CDR2 YSLEER. This CDR3 contains 17 residues. CDR3 in amino acids: CASSQASGGGGGETQYF. In nucleotides, the CDR3 is TGCGCCAGCAGCCAAGCTTCAGGCGGGGGGGGTGGAGAGACCCAGTACTTC.

V and J are TRBV4-2 and TRBJ1-3, with TRBD1 as a possible D gene (6 bases). Trimming pared 0 bases from V and 0 bases from J, leaving 15 bases between. Germline V lookup: CDR1 LGHNA, CDR2 YNFKEQ. The length of the CDR3 is 18 residues. The CDR3 DNA sequence: TGTGCCAGCAGCCAAGATCTCGTAGGGGGAAGCTCTGGAAACACCATATATTTT. Encoded protein: CASSQDLVGGSSGNTIYF.

In this sample, this clone turned up a few times. The CDR3 region is CASSRLFTGTGINEQFF. CDR3 bases: TGCGCCAGCAGCCGACTTTTCACCGGGACAGGGATAAATGAGCAGTTCTTC. The rearrangement uses TRBV5-1 and TRBJ2-1, with 9 positions matching TRBD1. Germline-derived CDR1 and CDR2 are SGHRS and YFSETQ. The CDR3 sequence is 17 residues long. V shed 4 bases, J shed 7 bases, and the junction held 15 bases outside the gene matches. Using reference TRBV5-1 and TRBJ2-1 for the parts outside the CDR3, the full variable domain is KAGVTQTPRYLIKTRGQQVTLSCSPISGHRSVSWYQQTPGQGLQFLFEYFSETQRNKGNFPGRFSGRQFSNSRSEMNVSTLELGDSALYLCASSRLFTGTGINEQFFGPGTRLTVL.

Notes on this clone: Within the sample, other DNA sequences also encode this same CDR3. The V call is TRBV2, the J call TRBJ2-7; 13 bases match TRBD2. Germline values: CDR1 SNHLY, CDR2 FYNNEI. The junction had 3 bases not matched to a gene; V was cut back by 3 bases and J by 7 bases. This CDR3 is 14 amino acids long. This chain's CDR3 is CASSDGLAGVEQYF. The CDR3 coding sequence is TGTGCCAGCAGTGACGGACTAGCGGGGGTTGAGCAGTACTTC.